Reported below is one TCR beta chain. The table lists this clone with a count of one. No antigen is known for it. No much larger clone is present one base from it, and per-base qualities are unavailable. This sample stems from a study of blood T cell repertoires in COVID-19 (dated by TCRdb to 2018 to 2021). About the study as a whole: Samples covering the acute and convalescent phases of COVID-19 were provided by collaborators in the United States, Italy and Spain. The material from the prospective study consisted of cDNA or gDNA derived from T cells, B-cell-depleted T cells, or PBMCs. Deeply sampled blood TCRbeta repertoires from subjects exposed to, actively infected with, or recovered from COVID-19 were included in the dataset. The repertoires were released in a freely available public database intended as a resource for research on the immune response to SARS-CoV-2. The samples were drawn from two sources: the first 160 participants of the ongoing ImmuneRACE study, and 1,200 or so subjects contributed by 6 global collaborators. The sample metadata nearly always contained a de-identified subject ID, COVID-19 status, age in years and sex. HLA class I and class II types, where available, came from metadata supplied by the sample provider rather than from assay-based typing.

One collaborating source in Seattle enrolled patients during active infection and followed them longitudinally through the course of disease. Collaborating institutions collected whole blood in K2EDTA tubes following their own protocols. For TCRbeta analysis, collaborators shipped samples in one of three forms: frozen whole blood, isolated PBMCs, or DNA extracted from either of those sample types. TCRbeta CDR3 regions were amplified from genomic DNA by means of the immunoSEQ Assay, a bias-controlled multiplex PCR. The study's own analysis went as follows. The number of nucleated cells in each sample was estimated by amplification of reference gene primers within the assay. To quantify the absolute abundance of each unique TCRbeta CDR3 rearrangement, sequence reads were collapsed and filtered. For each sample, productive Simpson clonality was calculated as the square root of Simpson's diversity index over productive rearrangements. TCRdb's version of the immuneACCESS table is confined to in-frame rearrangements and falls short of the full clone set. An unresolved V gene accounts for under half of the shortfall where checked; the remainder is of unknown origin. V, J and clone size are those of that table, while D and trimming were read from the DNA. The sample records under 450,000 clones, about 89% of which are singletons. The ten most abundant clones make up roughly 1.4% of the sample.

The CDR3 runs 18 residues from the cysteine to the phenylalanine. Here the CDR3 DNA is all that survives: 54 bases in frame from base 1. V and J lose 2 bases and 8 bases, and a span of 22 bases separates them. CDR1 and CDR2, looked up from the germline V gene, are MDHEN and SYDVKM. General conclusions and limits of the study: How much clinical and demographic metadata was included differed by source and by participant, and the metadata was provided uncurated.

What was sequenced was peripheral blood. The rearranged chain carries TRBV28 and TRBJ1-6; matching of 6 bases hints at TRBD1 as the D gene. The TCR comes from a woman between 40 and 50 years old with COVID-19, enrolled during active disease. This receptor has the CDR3 CASSLIPWTADRDSPLHF. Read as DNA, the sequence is TGTGCCAGCAGTTTAATACCGTGGACAGCGGATCGGGATTCACCCCTCCACTTT.